The table lists the clone carrying this T cell receptor beta chain with many counts. Its antigen is not identified. Trimming at V came to 3 bases and at J to 5 bases, leaving 4 bases not matched to a gene. Germline V gene sequence: CDR1 DFQATT, CDR2 SNEGSKA (reference sequence). This CDR3 spans 15 amino acids. This sample was included in a study of T cells in Graves' hyperthyroidism and ophthalmopathy. TCR beta CDR3 region amplification was performed from RNA transcripts. HTBI primers were used for first-round RT-PCR of the TCR CDR3. MiXCR, applied by TCRdb to the multiplex PCR reads, yields one record per CDR3 protein. The profile shows some 600,000 distinct CDR3 sequences, approximately 15% of them singletons. Study results and limitations: A model using 13 V-J features told ophthalmopathy apart from stable hyperthyroidism. Appearing also in blood were most of the thyroid clonotypes expanded above 0.001.

Progressors' blood was drawn at hyperthyroidism diagnosis, before ophthalmopathy symptoms. PBMCs stemmed from around 9.3 ml fresh peripheral blood. The chain is built from TRBV20-1 and TRBJ2-3; 14 bases agree with TRBD2. The source is a woman younger than 45 with Graves' hyperthyroidism that later progressed to Graves' ophthalmopathy. The specimen sequenced was blood. CDR3 DNA sequence: TGCAGTGCTAGGGGGACTAGCGGGAGTCTAGATACGCAGTATTTT. It specifies CSARGTSGSLDTQYF.